The 9 T cell receptor beta chains below were found in one sample sequenced in a study of shared clonotypes between healthy human individuals. The protocol was immunoSEQ multiplex PCR, while the TCRdb copy is restricted to in-frame clones and leaves out a portion. The table shows 1,400,000 or so clones, with around 98.5% occurring only once. Source material: naive CD4+ T cells sorted from blood. Regarding subset: CD45RA+ positively selected. These receptors all stem from a man in his thirties or forties in good health.

This clone came up once. V and J are TRBV14 and TRBJ2-7, with D possibly TRBD2 on 6 matching bases. The CDR3 covers 14 residues. The V gene's germline CDR1 is SGHDN and CDR2 FVKESK. Trimming pared 5 bases from V and 7 bases from J, leaving 18 bases between. CDR3 residues: CASSMGLHLEEQYF. CDR3 coding DNA: TGTGCCAGCAGCATGGGACTCCACCTCGAGGAGCAGTACTTC.

The V and J genes are TRBV5-1 and TRBJ1-1; 8 bases match TRBD1. The CDR3 contains 15 residues. V dropped 2 bases and J dropped 5; count of bases not matched to a gene: 8. Germline values: CDR1 SGHRS, CDR2 YFSETQ. CDR3 region: CASSLNVRGRTEAFF. CDR3 nucleotides: TGCGCCAGCAGCTTAAACGTCAGGGGGCGGACTGAAGCTTTCTTT. Based on the CDR3 plus reference TRBV5-1 and TRBJ1-1, the full variable domain is KAGVTQTPRYLIKTRGQQVTLSCSPISGHRSVSWYQQTPGQGLQFLFEYFSETQRNKGNFPGRFSGRQFSNSRSEMNVSTLELGDSALYLCASSLNVRGRTEAFFGQGTRLTVV.

This chain links TRBV7-2 with TRBJ2-5, with TRBD2 matching 11 bases. Germline CDR1 is SGHTA and CDR2 is FQGNSA. Trimming removed 1 base from V and 0 bases from J; junction bases left unmatched: 7. This CDR3 contains 18 residues. The CDR3, as DNA: TGTGCCAGCAGCTTAGGTTCCCTAGCGGGAGGTTACCAAGAGACCCAGTACTTC. This sequence encodes CASSLGSLAGGYQETQYF.

Details on this clone: A junction boundary mismatches the germline segment, possibly from a read error. The CDR3 loop is CASSLSGLQETQYF. The CDR3, as DNA: TGTGCTAGCAGCTTATCAGGCTTACAAGAGACCCAGTACTTC. The chain employs TRBV7-7 and TRBJ2-5; D is unresolved. This CDR3 is 14 amino acids long. Germline V CDR1 and CDR2: SSHAT, FNYEAQ (reference sequence).

Concerning this clone itself: Other DNA sequences within the sample encode an identical CDR3. The chain has TRBV9 and TRBJ2-7, with D possibly TRBD2 on 6 matching bases. The ends were cut back, 2 bases at V and 3 bases at J, with 12 bases in the middle. Germline V gene sequence: CDR1 SGDLS, CDR2 YYNGEE. The CDR3 totals 14 residues. DNA for the CDR3: TGTGCCAGCAGCGTGGGTAGCGGAGGCTACGAGCAGTACTTC. Translated: CASSVGSGGYEQYF.

J is TRBJ2-3 and V is TRBV7-9; D unresolved. V lost 2 bases, J lost 4 bases, and 7 bases lay in between. In germline, CDR1 is SEHNR, CDR2 FQNEAQ (reference sequence). The CDR3 contains 13 residues. The CDR3 bases are TGTGCCAGCAGCTTATCACCCGCAGATACGCAGTATTTT. This sequence encodes CASSLSPADTQYF. The full variable domain, rest sourced from reference TRBV7-9 and TRBJ2-3, is DTGVSQNPRHKITKRGQNVTFRCDPISEHNRLYWYRQTLGQGPEFLTYFQNEAQLEKSRLLSDRFSAERPKGSFSTLEIQRTEQGDSAMYLCASSLSPADTQYFGPGTRLTVL.

The chain combines TRBV6-5 with TRBJ1-2; D might be TRBD1 (6 bases). The length of the CDR3 is 13 residues. V was cut by 6 bases and J by 4 bases, with 12 bases left in between. Germline CDR1 reads MNHEY; CDR2 reads SVGAGI. The CDR3 is CASSPQGTYGYTF. CDR3 DNA: TGTGCCAGCAGCCCACAGGGAACCTATGGCTACACCTTC.

The chain is built from TRBV4-2 and TRBJ2-3; 10 bases align to TRBD1. V was pared by 3 bases and J by 2 bases, with 8 bases of the junction left unmatched. Germline CDR1 is LGHNA and CDR2 is YNFKEQ. The length of the CDR3 is 17 residues. The CDR3 protein is CASSQGDRGRYTDTQYF. DNA for the CDR3: TGTGCCAGCAGCCAGGGGGACAGGGGCCGTTACACAGATACGCAGTATTTT.

The rearrangement links TRBV6-6 to TRBJ2-2; D not resolved. The V and J ends lost 7 bases and 0 bases respectively, with 9 bases between them. Germline V CDR1 and CDR2: MNHNY, SVGAGI (reference sequence). The CDR3 has 14 amino acids. CDR3 DNA: TGTGCCAGCACTGACCACTCGAACACCGGGGAGCTGTTTTTT. Translation gives CASTDHSNTGELFF.